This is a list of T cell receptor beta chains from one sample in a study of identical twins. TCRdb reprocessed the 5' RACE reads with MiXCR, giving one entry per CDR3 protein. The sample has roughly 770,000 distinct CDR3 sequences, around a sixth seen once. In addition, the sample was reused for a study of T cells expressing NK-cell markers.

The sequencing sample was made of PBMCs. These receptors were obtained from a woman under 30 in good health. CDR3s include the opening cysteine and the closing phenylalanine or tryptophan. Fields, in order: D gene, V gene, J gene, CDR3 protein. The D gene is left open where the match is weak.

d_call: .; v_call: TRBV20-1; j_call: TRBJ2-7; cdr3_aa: CSAPGSTYEQYF
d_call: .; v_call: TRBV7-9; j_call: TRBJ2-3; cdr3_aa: CASSLDGLKWYF
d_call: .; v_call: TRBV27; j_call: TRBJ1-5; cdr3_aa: CASTRAPGQPQHF
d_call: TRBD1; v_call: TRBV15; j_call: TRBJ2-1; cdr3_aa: CATGQGKGWNEQFF
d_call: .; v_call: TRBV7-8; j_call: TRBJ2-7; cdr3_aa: CASSVPPGEQYF
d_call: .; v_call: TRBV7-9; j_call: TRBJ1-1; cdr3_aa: CASSLALGATEAFF
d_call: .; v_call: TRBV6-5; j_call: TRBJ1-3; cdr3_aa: CASSYSIIGTHPGNTIYF
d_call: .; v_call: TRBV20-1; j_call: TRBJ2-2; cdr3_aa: CSASKLLWNTGELFF
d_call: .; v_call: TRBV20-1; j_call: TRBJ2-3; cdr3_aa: CSAHSQGRTDTQYF
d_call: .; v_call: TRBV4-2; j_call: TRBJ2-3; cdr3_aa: CASSPRPAGSTDTQYF
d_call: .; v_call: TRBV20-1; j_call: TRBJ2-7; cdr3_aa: CSARDLSHEQYF
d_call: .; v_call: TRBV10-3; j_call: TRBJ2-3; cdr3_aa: CAISGLSRNPSSTDTQYF
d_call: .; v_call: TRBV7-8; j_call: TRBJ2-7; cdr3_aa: CASSPSTAPYEQYF
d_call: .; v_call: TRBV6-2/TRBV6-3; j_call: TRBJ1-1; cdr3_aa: CASGLAGWTEAFF
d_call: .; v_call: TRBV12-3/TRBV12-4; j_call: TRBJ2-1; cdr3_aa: CASSWDLYNEQFF
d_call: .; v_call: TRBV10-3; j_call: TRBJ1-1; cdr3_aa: CAISGGLIGYTEAFF
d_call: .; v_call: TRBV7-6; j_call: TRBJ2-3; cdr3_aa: CASSSRLAYTQYF
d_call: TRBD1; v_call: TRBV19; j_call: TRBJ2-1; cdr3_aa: CATSPGQGNNEQFF
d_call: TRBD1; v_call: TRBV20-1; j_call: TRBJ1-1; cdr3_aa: CSGSTGARTEAFF
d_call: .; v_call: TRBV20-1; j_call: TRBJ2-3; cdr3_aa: CSARYPRPRGDTQYF
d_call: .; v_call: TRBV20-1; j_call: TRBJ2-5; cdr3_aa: CSATTLIWVSGTQYF
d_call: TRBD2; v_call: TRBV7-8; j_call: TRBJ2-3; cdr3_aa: CASSLLAGVIDTQYF
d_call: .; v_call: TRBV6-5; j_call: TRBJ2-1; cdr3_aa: CASSFGRLNEQFF
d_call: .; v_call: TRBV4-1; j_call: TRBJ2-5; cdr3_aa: CASSSAMRGETQYF
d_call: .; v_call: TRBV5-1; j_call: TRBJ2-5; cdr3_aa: CASSPLGRYQETQYF
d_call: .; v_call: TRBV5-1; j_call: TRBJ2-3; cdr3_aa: CASSLRIGETQYF